One and the same sample provided the 14 T cell receptor beta chains below, sequenced in a study of Graves' ophthalmopathy and Graves' hyperthyroidism. The authors amplified TCR beta CDR3 regions from RNA transcripts. The first round was an RT-PCR with HTBI primers, and the second round was a multiplex PCR. TCRdb passed the multiplex PCR reads through MiXCR, listing each CDR3 protein once. The table records under 800,000 distinct CDR3 sequences, 20% to 25% of them present only once. Sequenced material: peripheral blood. The receptor set was obtained from a woman aged 18-35 years with stable Graves' hyperthyroidism. Some clones in this sample may be carry-over from other donors' samples.

The sample holds one count of this clonotype. The V gene is TRBV7-9, the J gene TRBJ1-5; D gene uncertain. Trimming left V 5 bases short and J 0 bases short, with 8 bases between. This CDR3 contains 14 residues. The germline V gene encodes CDR1 SEHNR and CDR2 FQNEAQ (reference sequence). DNA for the CDR3: TGTGCCAGCAGCCTATGGCCTAGCAATCAGCCCCAGCATTTT. It is translated as CASSLWPSNQPQHF.

This clonotype was found a few times. This CDR3 is CSARDVRTGKKETQYF. CDR3 bases: TGCAGTGCTAGAGACGTTCGGACAGGGAAAAAAGAGACCCAGTACTTC. The gene calls are TRBV20-1 and TRBJ2-5; 8 nucleotides agree with TRBD1. The CDR3 has 16 amino acids. Germline CDR1 is DFQATT and CDR2 is SNEGSKA (reference sequence). Losses at the gene ends were 0 bases for V and 3 bases for J; bases not matched to a gene: 9.

This clonotype came up once. The chain has TRBV27 and TRBJ2-5; no firm D call. The CDR3 length is 12 residues. Trimming cost V 5 bases and J 9 bases, with 13 bases left between them. CDR1 is MNHEY and CDR2 is SMNVEV in the germline V gene (reference sequence). Here the CDR3 DNA reads TGTGCCAGCAGTCCAGGACGTTGGGCCCAGTACTTC. It specifies CASSPGRWAQYF.

About this clonotype: Being one base from a much bigger clone, this may be a read error. The V and J genes are TRBV19 and TRBJ1-1; D may be TRBD1 (6 bases). The length of the CDR3 is 15 residues. The germline gives CDR1 LNHDA, CDR2 SQIVND (reference sequence). For the CDR3, the DNA is TGTGCCAGTAGTATAGGTAACTGGTGGGACACTGGAGCTTTCTTT. Its protein is CASSIGNWWDTGAFF.

This clonotype was counted ten times or more. The chain uses TRBV12-3 or TRBV12-4 and TRBJ1-2, with 7 bases that match TRBD1. V lost 5 bases to trimming and J lost 1 base; unmatched junction nucleotides: 10. The CDR3 contains 16 residues. The CDR3 reads CASSTNRDRVNYGYTF. The CDR3 coding sequence is TGTGCCAGCAGTACCAACCGCGACAGGGTTAACTATGGCTACACCTTC.

This clonotype was seen many times. V gene TRBV9 combines with J gene TRBJ2-7, with 8 bases fitting TRBD1. The CDR3 extends over 15 amino acids. In germline, CDR1 is SGDLS, CDR2 YYNGEE. The V gene end was trimmed by 1 base and the J gene end by 4 bases; junction bases not matched to a gene: 7. The CDR3 loop reads CASSVNQGALYEQYF. The CDR3 DNA follows: TGTGCCAGCAGCGTAAACCAGGGGGCGCTTTACGAGCAGTACTTC.

V and J are TRBV15 and TRBJ2-6, with D hard to call. Germline values: CDR1 LNHNV, CDR2 YYDKDF (reference sequence). V was cut by 1 base and J by 1 base, with 14 bases left in between. CDR3 size: 18 residues. The DNA for the CDR3 is TGTGCCACCAGCAGAGGCTTCCATACCCCTTCTGGGGCCAACGTCCTGACTTTC. Amino acids: CATSRGFHTPSGANVLTF.

This clonotype was seen at least ten times. The DNA for the CDR3 is TGTGCCAGCAGCTTAAGGGTAGGCTATGGCTACACCTTC. Residues: CASSLRVGYGYTF. The chain employs TRBV7-2 and TRBJ1-2; no definite D call. The V end was cut by 2 bases, the J end by 4 bases, with 8 bases between. Per the germline V gene, CDR1 is SGHTA and CDR2 is FQGNSA. This CDR3 comprises 13 residues.

In its sample, this clonotype was seen many times. The rearrangement uses TRBV29-1 and TRBJ1-1; 9 bases agree with TRBD1. Germline V lookup: CDR1 SQVTM, CDR2 ANQGSEA. V dropped 1 base and J dropped 0; count of bases not matched to a gene: 12. CDR3 length equals 18 residues. In DNA form, the CDR3 reads TGCAGCGTTGAAGTGAGGGACAGGGCCTACTACTTGAACACTGAAGCTTTCTTT. Its translation: CSVEVRDRAYYLNTEAFF.

The chain joins TRBV9 to TRBJ2-5, with 11 nucleotides matching TRBD2. Germline V gene sequence: CDR1 SGDLS, CDR2 YYNGEE. The CDR3 length is 16 residues. The V segment lost 4 bases and the J segment 5 bases; nucleotides outside the gene matches: 10. The CDR3 is CASSPNLAGGVETQYF. The CDR3 bases are TGTGCCAGCAGCCCGAACTTAGCGGGAGGGGTTGAGACCCAGTACTTC.

This clonotype was counted between two and nine times. The rearrangement links TRBV12-3 or TRBV12-4 to TRBJ2-7; D possibly uses TRBD1 or TRBD2 (5 bases each). CDR3 size: 17 residues. Trimming shortened V by 1 base and J by 2 bases, and 18 bases separated the two germline ends. The CDR3 region has the DNA TGTGCCAGCAGTTTAGGGGTGATCCAGTTGGGACCCTACGAGCAGTACTTC. It yields the protein CASSLGVIQLGPYEQYF.

This clonotype was seen repeatedly, ten times or more. The chain is built from TRBV6-1 and TRBJ1-1, with D uncertain. Germline V gene data show CDR1 as MNHNS and CDR2 as SASEGT. Trimming cost V 4 bases and J 3 bases, with 9 bases left between them. The CDR3 runs 13 residues. The CDR3 loop is CASSATRDTEAFF. The CDR3 DNA reads as TGTGCCAGCAGTGCTACGAGGGACACTGAAGCTTTCTTT.

V is TRBV20-1 and J is TRBJ1-6; a weak D match, TRBD1 (5 bases). V lost 6 bases, J lost 6 bases, and 12 bases lay in between. The CDR3 contains 13 residues. Per germline, CDR1 DFQATT and CDR2 SNEGSKA (reference sequence). The CDR3 spells CSATWGSNSPLHF. The DNA for the CDR3 is TGCAGTGCGACCTGGGGCAGTAATTCACCCCTCCACTTT.

This clonotype was seen ten or more times. The chain couples TRBV6-1 to TRBJ1-2; 7 nucleotides match TRBD1. Germline trimming cut 3 bases from V and 0 bases from J; bases unmatched to any gene: 4. Per germline, CDR1 MNHNS and CDR2 SASEGT. The CDR3 consists of 15 residues. The CDR3 reads CASSDGGTANYGYTF. The CDR3 DNA reads TGTGCCAGCAGTGACGGAGGGACAGCTAACTATGGCTACACCTTC.